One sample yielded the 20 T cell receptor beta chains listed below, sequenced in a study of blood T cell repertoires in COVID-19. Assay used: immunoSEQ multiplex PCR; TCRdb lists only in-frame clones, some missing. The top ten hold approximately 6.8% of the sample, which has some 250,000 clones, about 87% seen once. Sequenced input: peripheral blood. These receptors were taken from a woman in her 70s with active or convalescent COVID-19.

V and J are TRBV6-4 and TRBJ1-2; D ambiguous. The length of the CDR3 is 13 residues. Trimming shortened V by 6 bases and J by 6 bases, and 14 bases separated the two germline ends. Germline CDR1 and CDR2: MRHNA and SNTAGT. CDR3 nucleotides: TGTGCCAGCAGAGCGGGATTTCTAAATGGCTACACCTTC. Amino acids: CASRAGFLNGYTF.

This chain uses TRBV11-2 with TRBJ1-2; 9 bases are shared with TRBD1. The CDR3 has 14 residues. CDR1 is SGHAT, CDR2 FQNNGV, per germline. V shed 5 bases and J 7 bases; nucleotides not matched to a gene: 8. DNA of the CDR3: TGTGCCAGCAGCGAACCCCGGGACAGGGTTGGCTACACCTTC. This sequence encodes CASSEPRDRVGYTF.

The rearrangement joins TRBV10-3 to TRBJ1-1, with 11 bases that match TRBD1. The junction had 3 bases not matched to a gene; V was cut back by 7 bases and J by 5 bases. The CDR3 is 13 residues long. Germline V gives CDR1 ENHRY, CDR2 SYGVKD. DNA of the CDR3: TGTGCCATCACCCGGGACAGGGGGACTGAAGCTTTCTTT. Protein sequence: CAITRDRGTEAFF.

CDR3 region: CASSWTGDQPQHF. The CDR3 nucleotides read TGCGCCAGCAGCTGGACAGGGGATCAGCCCCAGCATTTT. The chain uses TRBV5-1 and TRBJ1-5; 9 bases are shared with TRBD1. V was clipped by 3 bases and J by 5 bases; unmatched bases: 0. CDR1 is SGHRS, CDR2 YFSETQ, per germline. The CDR3 is 13 residues long. Supplemented by reference TRBV5-1 and TRBJ1-5, the full variable domain reads KAGVTQTPRYLIKTRGQQVTLSCSPISGHRSVSWYQQTPGQGLQFLFEYFSETQRNKGNFPGRFSGRQFSNSRSEMNVSTLELGDSALYLCASSWTGDQPQHFGDGTRLSIL.

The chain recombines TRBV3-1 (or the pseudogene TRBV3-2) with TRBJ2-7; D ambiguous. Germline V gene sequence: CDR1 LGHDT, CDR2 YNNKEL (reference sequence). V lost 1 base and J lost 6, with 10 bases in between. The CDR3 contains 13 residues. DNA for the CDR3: TGTGCCAGCAGCCAAGTAGCAGCAGCCGAGCAGTACTTC. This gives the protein CASSQVAAAEQYF.

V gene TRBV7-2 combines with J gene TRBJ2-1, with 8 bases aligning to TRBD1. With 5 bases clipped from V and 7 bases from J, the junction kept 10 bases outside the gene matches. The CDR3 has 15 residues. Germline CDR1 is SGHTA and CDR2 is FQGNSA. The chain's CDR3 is CASSALLTGANEQFF. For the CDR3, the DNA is TGTGCCAGCAGCGCACTTTTGACAGGGGCGAATGAGCAGTTCTTC.

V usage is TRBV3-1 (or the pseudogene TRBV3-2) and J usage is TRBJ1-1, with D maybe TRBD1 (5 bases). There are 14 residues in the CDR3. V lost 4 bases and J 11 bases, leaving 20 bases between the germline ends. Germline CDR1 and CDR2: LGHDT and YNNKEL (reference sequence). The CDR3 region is CASSPIQTGTAAFF. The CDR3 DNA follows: TGTGCCAGCAGCCCTATACAAACAGGAACGGCGGCTTTCTTT.

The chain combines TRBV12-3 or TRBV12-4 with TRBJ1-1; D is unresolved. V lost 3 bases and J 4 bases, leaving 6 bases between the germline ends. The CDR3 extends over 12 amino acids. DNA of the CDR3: TGTGCCAGCAGTTTTTCTCCCACTGAAGCTTTCTTT. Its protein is CASSFSPTEAFF.

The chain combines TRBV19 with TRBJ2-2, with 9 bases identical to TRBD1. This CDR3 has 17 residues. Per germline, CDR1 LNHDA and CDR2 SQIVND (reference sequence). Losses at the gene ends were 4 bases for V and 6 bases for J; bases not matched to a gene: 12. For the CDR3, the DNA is TGTGCCAGTAGTAGCTCCGGGACAGGGTCCTCATCCGGGGAGCTGTTTTTT. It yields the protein CASSSSGTGSSSGELFF.

CDR3 DNA sequence: TGTGCCAGCAGAATAAACACTGAAGCTTTCTTT. This sequence encodes CASRINTEAFF. The rearrangement joins TRBV28 to TRBJ1-1; no clear D gene. V was pared by 6 bases and J by 2 bases, with 4 bases between. The CDR3 loop spans 11 amino acids. Per the germline V gene, CDR1 is MDHEN and CDR2 is SYDVKM.

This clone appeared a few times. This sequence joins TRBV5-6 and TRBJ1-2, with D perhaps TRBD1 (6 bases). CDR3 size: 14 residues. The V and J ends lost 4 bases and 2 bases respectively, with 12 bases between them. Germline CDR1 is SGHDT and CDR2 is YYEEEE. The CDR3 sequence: CASSVRDTNYGYTF. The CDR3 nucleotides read TGTGCCAGCAGCGTCAGGGACACAAACTATGGCTACACCTTC. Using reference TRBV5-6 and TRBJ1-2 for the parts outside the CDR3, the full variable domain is DAGVTQSPTHLIKTRGQQVTLRCSPKSGHDTVSWYQQALGQGPQFIFQYYEEEERQRGNFPDRFSGHQFPNYSSELNVNALLLGDSALYLCASSVRDTNYGYTFGSGTRLTVV.

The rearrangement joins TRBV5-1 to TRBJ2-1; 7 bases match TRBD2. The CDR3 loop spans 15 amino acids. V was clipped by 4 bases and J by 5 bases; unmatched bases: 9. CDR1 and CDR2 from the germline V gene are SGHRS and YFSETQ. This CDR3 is CASSPGAGVNNEQFF. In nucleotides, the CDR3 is TGCGCCAGCAGCCCTGGGGCGGGGGTAAACAATGAGCAGTTCTTC. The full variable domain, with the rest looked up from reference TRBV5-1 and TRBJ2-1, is KAGVTQTPRYLIKTRGQQVTLSCSPISGHRSVSWYQQTPGQGLQFLFEYFSETQRNKGNFPGRFSGRQFSNSRSEMNVSTLELGDSALYLCASSPGAGVNNEQFFGPGTRLTVL.

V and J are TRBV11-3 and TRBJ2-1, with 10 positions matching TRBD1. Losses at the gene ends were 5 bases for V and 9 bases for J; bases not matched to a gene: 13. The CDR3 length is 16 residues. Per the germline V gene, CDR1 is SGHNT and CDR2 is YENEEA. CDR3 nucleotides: TGTGCCAGCAGCCCGCCCGGGACAGGGGCTATCAGTGAGCAGTTCTTC. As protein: CASSPPGTGAISEQFF.

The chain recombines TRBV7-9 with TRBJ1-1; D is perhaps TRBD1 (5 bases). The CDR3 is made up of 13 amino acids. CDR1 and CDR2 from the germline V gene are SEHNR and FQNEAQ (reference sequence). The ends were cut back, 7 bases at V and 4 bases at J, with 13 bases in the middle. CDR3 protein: CASTQQVGTEAFF. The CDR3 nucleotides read TGTGCCAGCACCCAACAGGTAGGCACTGAAGCTTTCTTT. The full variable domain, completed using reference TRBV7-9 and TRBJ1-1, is DTGVSQNPRHKITKRGQNVTFRCDPISEHNRLYWYRQTLGQGPEFLTYFQNEAQLEKSRLLSDRFSAERPKGSFSTLEIQRTEQGDSAMYLCASTQQVGTEAFFGQGTRLTVV.

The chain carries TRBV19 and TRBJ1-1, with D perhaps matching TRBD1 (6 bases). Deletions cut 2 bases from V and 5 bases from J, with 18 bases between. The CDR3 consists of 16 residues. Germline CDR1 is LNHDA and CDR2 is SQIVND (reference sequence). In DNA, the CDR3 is TGTGCCAGTAGTATATCCCGGGGACAAGGAAGAACTGAAGCTTTCTTT. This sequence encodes CASSISRGQGRTEAFF.

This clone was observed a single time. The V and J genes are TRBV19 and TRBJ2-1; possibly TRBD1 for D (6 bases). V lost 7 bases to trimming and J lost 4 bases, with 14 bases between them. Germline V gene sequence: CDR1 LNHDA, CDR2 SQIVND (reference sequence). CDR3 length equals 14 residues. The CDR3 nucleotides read TGTGCCAGTAATACAGGGATTTTGTACAATGAGCAGTTCTTC. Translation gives CASNTGILYNEQFF.

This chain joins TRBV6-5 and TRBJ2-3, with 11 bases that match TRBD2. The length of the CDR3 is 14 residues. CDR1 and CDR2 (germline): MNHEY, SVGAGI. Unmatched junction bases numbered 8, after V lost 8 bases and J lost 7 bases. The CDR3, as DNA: TGTGCCAGCCGTCCTAGCGGGGGGAAGAATACGCAGTATTTT. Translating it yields CASRPSGGKNTQYF.

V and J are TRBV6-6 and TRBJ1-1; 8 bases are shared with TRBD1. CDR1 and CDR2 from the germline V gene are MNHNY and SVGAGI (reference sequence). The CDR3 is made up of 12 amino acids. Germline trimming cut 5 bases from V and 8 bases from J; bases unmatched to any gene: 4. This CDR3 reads CASSADRAEAFF. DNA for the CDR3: TGTGCCAGCAGTGCGGACAGGGCAGAAGCTTTCTTT.

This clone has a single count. The CDR3 spells CASSPDRNYGYTF. The CDR3 coding sequence is TGTGCCAGCAGTCCCGACAGGAACTATGGCTACACCTTC. The V call is TRBV6-4, the J call TRBJ1-2, with D perhaps TRBD1 (6 bases). Deletions cut 5 bases from V and 2 bases from J, with 9 bases between. The CDR3 consists of 13 residues. Germline CDR1 reads MRHNA; CDR2 reads SNTAGT.

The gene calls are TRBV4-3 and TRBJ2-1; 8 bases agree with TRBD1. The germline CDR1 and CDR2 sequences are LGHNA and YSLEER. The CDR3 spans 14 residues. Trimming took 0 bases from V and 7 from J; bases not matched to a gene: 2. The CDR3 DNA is TGCGCCAGCAGCCAAGACAGGGGGCCGAATGAGCAGTTCTTC. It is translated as CASSQDRGPNEQFF.